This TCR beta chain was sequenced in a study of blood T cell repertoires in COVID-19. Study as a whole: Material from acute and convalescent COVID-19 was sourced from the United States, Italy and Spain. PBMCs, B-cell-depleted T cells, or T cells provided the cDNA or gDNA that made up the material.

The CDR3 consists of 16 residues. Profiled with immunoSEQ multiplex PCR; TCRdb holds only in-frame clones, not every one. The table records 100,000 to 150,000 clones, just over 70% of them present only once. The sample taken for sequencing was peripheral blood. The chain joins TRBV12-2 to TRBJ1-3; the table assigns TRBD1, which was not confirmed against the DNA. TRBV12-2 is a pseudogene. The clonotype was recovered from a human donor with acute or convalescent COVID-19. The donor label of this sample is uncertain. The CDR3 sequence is CASRLGQGPNGNTIYF. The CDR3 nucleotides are TGTGCAAGTCGCTTAGGACAGGGCCCCAATGGAAACACCATATATTTT.